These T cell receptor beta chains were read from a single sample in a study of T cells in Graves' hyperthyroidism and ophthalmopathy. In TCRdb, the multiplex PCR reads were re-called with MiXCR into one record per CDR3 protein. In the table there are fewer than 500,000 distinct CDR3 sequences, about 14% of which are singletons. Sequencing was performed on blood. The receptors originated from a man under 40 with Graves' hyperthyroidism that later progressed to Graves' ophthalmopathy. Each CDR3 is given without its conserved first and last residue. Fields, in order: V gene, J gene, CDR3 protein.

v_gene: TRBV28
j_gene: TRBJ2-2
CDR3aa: ASSGGGANTGELF

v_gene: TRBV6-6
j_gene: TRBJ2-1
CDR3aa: ASSYGGAGGPLYEQF

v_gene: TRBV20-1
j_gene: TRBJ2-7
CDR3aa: SADPGTGVPYEQY

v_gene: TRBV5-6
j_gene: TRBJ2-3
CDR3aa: ASSRRTGTGVVDTQY

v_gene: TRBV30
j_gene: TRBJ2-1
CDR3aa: AWNRGGAVEQF

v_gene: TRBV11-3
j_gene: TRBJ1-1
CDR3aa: ASSFGQGLLRAF

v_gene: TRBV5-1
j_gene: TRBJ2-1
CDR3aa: ASSRAGWGRGNEQF

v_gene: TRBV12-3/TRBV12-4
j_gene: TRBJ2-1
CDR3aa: ASSFGTVNEQF

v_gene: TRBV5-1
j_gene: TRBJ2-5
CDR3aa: ASSLALAGGKETQY

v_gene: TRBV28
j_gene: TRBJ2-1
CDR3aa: ASSYNEQF

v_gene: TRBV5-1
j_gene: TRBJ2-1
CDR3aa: ASSLLVANNEQF

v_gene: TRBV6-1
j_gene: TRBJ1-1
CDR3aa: ASSEDRIGFSTEAF

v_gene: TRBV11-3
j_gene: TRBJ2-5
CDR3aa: ASSLDLETQY

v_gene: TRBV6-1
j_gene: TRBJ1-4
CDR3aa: ASTLTATNEKLF

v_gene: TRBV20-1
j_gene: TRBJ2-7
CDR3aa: SAPRVDRGSYEQY

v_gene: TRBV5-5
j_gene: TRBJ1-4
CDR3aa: ASSSREADPTNEKLF

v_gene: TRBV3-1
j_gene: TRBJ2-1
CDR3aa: ASSQDGRSGGYNEQF

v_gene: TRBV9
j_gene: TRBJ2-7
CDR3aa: ASSVEPGLAGEQY

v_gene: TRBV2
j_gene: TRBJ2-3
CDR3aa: ASWGQGVITDTQY

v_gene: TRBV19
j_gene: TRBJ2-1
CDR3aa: ASRQTGTDEQF

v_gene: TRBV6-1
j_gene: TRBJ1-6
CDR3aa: ASRRGESSYNSPLH

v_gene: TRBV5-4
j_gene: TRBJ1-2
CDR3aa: ASSPGANYGYT

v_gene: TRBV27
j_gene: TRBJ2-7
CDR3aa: ASSLSAGAPYEQY

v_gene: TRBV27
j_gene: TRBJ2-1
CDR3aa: ASSPGTRGNEQF

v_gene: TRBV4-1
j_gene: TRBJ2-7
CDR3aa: ASSQVGADEQY

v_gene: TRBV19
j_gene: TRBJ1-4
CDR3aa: AISQGTNEKLF